Sequencing of this T cell receptor (beta chain) was carried out in a study of T-cell memory formation after mild COVID-19. TCRdb ran MiXCR on the 5' RACE reads and lists one entry per CDR3 protein. Counted here are about 430,000 distinct CDR3 sequences, approximately 24% occurring once; the ten biggest clones make up around 8.7%. V shed 4 bases, J shed 8 bases, and the junction held 8 bases outside the gene matches. Per germline, CDR1 SGHRS and CDR2 YFSETQ. CDR3 size: 13 residues. In its sample, this clonotype was seen a few times. What was sequenced was PBMCs or a T cell subset sorted from them (not recorded which). V usage is TRBV5-1 and J usage is TRBJ1-1; 7 nucleotides agree with TRBD1. The TCR comes from an adult woman who had mild COVID-19 (a few samples of this study predate the infection). Cell type and time point are not known. CDR3 sequence (DNA): TGCGCCAGCAGCCCGGAGGGACAGCGAGAAGCTTTCTTT. Encoded protein: CASSPEGQREAFF.